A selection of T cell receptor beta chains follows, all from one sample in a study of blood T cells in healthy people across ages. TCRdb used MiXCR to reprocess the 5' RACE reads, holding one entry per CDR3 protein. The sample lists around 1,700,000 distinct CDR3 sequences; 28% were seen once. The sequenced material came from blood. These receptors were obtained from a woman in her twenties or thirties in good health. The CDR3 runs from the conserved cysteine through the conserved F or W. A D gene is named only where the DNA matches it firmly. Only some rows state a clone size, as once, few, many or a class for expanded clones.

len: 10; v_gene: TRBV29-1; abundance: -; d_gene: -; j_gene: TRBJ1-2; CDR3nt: TGCAGCGTTCTGGAGGCTGGCTACACCTTC; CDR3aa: CSVLEAGYTF
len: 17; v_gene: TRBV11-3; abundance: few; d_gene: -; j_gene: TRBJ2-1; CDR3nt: TGTGCCAGCAGCTTGGGGGCTCTAGCGTCGAGCACTAATGAGCAGTTCTTC; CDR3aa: CASSLGALASSTNEQFF
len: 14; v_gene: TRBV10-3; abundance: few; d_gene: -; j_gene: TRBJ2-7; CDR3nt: TGTGCCATCAGTGAGTACAGGGCGTCCTACGAGCAGTACTTC; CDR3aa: CAISEYRASYEQYF
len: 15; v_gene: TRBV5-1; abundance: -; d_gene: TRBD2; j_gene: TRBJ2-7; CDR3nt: TGCGCCAGCAGCTTGGTTCCGGGGGGTTACAATGAGCAGTACTTC; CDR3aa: CASSLVPGGYNEQYF
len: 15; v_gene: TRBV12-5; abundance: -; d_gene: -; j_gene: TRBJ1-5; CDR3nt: TGTGCTAGTGGTTCCGGGGACTATAGCAATCAGCCCCAGCATTTT; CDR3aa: CASGSGDYSNQPQHF
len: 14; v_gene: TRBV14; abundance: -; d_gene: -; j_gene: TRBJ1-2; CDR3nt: TGTGCCAGCAGCCCGATAGGGCGGAACTATGGCTACACCTTC; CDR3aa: CASSPIGRNYGYTF
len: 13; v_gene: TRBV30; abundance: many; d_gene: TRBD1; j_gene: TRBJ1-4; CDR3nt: TGTGCCTGGAGCAGGGGGCTTGAGGAAAAACTGTTTTTT; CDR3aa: CAWSRGLEEKLFF
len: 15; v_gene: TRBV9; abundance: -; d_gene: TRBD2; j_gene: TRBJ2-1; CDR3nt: TGTGCCAGCAGCGTAGAAGCGGGAGGTAGCAATGAGCAGTTCTTC; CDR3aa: CASSVEAGGSNEQFF
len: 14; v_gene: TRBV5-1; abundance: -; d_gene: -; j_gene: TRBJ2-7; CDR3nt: TGCGCCAGCAGCTCCGGGGACGGGACCTACGAGCAGTACTTC; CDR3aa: CASSSGDGTYEQYF
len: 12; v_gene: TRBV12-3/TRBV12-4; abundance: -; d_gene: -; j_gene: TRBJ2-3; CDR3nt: TGTGCCAACAGAGAGAGGGCAGATGTGCAGTATTTT; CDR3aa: CANRERADVQYF
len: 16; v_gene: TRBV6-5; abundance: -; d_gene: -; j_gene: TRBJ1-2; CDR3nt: TGTGCCAGCAGTTACTCGAGGAGTCAGGGAACCCTTGGCTACACCTTC; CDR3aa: CASSYSRSQGTLGYTF
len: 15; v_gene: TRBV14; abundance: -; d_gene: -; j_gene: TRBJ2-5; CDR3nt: TGTGCCAGCAGCCCCCCCAGCGGGCTTACGGGGACCCAGTACTTC; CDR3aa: CASSPPSGLTGTQYF
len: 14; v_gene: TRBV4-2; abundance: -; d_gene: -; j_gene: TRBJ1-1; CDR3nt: TGTGCCAGCAGCCAAGATAGTACGGCAGGGACCGCTTTCTTT; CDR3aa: CASSQDSTAGTAFF
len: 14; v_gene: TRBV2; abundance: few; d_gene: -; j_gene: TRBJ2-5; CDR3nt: TGTGCCAGCAGGGCCTTCAGGGCAGGGGAGACCCAGTACTTC; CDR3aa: CASRAFRAGETQYF
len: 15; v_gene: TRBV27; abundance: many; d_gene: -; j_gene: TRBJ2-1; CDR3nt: TGTGCCAGCAGTTTCCAGGGGAACTCCTACAATGAGCAGTTCTTC; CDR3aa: CASSFQGNSYNEQFF
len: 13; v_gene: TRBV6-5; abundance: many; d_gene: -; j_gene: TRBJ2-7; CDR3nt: TGTGCCAGCAGTTCTTCCATTGGGGACGAGCAGTACTTC; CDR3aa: CASSSSIGDEQYF
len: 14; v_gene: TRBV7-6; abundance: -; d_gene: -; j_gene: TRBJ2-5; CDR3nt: TGTGCTAGCAGCCCCGTCGTCGGCTCACAGACCCAGTACTTC; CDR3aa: CASSPVVGSQTQYF
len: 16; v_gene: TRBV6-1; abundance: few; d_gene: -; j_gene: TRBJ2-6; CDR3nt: TGTGCCAGCAGTGAAGGGACGGCCGCCGGGGCCAACGTCCTGACTTTC; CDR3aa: CASSEGTAAGANVLTF
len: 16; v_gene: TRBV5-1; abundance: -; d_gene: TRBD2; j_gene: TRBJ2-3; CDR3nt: TGCGCCAGCAAGGCTAGCGGGGGGGCAAACACAGATACGCAGTATTTT; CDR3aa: CASKASGGANTDTQYF
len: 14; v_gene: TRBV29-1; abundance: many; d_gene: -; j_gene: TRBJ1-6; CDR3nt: TGCAGCGTAACACTACGACGGACGGATTCACCCCTCCACTTT; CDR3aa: CSVTLRRTDSPLHF
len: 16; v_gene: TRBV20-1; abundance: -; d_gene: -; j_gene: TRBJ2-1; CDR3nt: TGCAGTGCTAGTACCCCCATCCTTAGCTCCTACAATGAGCAGTTCTTC; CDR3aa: CSASTPILSSYNEQFF
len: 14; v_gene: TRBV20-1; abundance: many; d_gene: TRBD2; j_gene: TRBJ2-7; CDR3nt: TGCAGTGCTAGTAGCGGGGGGTTCTCCCGCGAGCAGTACTTC; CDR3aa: CSASSGGFSREQYF
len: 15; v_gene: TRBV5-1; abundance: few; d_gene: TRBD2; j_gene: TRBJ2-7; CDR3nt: TGCGCCAGCAGCCAGACCACTAGCGGGGAATCCGAGCAGTACTTC; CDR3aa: CASSQTTSGESEQYF
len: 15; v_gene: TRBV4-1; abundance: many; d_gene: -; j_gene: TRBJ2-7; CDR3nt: TGCGCCAGCAGCCAAGAGGTTAGAAGCCTCAACGAGCAGTACTTC; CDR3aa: CASSQEVRSLNEQYF
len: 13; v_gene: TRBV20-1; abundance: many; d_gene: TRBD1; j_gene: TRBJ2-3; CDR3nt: TGCAGTGCTAGGCAAAGGGCAGGGGGTACGCAGTATTTT; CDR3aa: CSARQRAGGTQYF
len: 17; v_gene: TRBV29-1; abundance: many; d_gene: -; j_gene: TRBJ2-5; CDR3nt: TGCAGCGTTAGCCTCTGGGTGAGAACCACTCTTGGGGAGACCCAGTACTTC; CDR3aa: CSVSLWVRTTLGETQYF
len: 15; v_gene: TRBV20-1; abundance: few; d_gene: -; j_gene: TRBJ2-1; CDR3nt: TGCAGTGCTAGCGAGCGGGCGAGCTCCTACAATGAGCAGTTCTTC; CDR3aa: CSASERASSYNEQFF
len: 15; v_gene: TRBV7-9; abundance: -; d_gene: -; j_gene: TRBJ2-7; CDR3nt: TGTGCCAGCAGCTTAGCCGGAGGTCTAGCGTACGAGCAGTACTTC; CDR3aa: CASSLAGGLAYEQYF
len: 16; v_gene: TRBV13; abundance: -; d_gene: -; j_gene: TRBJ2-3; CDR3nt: TGTGCCAGCAGCTCCTGGGAGACAGGGAGGACAGATACGCAGTATTTT; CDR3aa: CASSSWETGRTDTQYF
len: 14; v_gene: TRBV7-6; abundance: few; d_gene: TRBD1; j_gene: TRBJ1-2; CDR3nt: TGTGCCAGCAGCTTAGTACAGGGGCAAGATGGCTACACCTTC; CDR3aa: CASSLVQGQDGYTF
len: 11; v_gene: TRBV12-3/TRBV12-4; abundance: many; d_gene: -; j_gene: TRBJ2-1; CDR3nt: TGTGCCAGCAGTTTAAGCTATGAGCAGTTCTTC; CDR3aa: CASSLSYEQFF
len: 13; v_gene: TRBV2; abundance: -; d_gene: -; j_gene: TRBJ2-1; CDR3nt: TGTGCCAGCAGTGTCGGGTCAAGGTTTGAGCAGTTCTTC; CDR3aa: CASSVGSRFEQFF
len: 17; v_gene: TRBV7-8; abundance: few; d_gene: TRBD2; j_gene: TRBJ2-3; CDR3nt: TGTGCCAGCAGCACAAGGACTAGCGGGGTTCGTTGGGATACGCAGTATTTT; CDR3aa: CASSTRTSGVRWDTQYF
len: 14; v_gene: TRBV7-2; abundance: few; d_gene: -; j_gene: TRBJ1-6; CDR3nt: TGTGCCAGCAGCTTGGTCGAAACCGTTTCACCCCTCCACTTT; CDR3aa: CASSLVETVSPLHF
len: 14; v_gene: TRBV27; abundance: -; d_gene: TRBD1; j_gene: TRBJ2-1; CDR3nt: TGTGCCAGCGGCCCGACAGGGTACGGCGATGAGCAGTTCTTC; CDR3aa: CASGPTGYGDEQFF
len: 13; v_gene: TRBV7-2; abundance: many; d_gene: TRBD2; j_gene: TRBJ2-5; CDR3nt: TGTGCCAGCAGCCAGACTAGCGGGCAGACCCAGTACTTC; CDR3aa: CASSQTSGQTQYF
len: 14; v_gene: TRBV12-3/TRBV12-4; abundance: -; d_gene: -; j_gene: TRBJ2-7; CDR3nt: TGTGCCAGCAGTCCACGAGGGGCAAACTACGAGCAGTACTTC; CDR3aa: CASSPRGANYEQYF
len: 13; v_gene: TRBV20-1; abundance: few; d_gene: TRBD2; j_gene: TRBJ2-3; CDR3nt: TGCAGTGCACCAGCGGGAGTCTCGGATACGCAGTATTTT; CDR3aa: CSAPAGVSDTQYF
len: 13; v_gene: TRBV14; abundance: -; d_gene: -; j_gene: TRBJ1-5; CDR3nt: TGTGCCAGCAGCTCAGGAGACAATCAGCCCCAGCATTTT; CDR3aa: CASSSGDNQPQHF
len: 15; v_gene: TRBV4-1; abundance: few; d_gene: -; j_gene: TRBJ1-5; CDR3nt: TGCGCCAGCAGCCAAGATGAACGCAACAATCAGCCCCAGCATTTT; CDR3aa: CASSQDERNNQPQHF
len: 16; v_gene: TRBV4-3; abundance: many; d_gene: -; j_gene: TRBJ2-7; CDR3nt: TGCGCCAGCAGCCAAGATGCAGTGGGGGGCCTCTACGAGCAGTACTTC; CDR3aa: CASSQDAVGGLYEQYF
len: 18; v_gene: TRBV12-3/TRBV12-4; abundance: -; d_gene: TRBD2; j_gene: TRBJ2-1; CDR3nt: TGTGCCAGCACCTTCCAGAGACTAGCGGGAGGTGGCAGAAATGAGCAGTTCTTC; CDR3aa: CASTFQRLAGGGRNEQFF
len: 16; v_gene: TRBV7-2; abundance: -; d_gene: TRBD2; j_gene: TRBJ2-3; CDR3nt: TGTGCCAGCAGCTTAACTAGCGGGGGTTCAAGGAATACGCAGTATTTT; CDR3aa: CASSLTSGGSRNTQYF
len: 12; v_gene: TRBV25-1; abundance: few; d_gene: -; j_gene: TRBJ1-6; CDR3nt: TGTGCCAGCAACACCTATAATTCACCCCTCCACTTT; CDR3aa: CASNTYNSPLHF
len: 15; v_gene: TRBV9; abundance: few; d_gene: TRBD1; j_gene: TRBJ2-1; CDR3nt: TGTGCCAGCAGCGTACTCGGACAGGGGGGAAATGAGCAGTTCTTC; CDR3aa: CASSVLGQGGNEQFF
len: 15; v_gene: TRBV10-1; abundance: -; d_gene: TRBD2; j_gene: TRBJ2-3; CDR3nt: TGCGCCAGCAGTGAGTTGGCGGGGGGCAGGGATACGCAGTATTTT; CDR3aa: CASSELAGGRDTQYF
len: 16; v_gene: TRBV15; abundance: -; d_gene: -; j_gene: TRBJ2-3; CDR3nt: TGTGCCACCAGCATTGAAAGCGCCCAGAGGTCCGATACGCAGTATTTT; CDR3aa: CATSIESAQRSDTQYF
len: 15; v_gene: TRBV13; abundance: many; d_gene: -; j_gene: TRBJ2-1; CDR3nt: TGTGCCAGCAGCTTCTACCGGGACACTAACAATGAGCAGTTCTTC; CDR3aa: CASSFYRDTNNEQFF
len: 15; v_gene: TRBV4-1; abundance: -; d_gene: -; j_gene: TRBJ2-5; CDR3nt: TGCGCCAGCAGCCGAGGTGGCCGGCAGCAAGAGACCCAGTACTTC; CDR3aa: CASSRGGRQQETQYF
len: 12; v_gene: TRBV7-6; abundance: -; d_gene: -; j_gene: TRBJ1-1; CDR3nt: TGTGCCAGCAGCTCCCCAGGGGATGAAGCTTTCTTT; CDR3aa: CASSSPGDEAFF
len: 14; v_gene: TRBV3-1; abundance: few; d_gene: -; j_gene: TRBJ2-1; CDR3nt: TGTGCCAGCAGCCAAGGGTCAGGAATCAATGAGCAGTTCTTC; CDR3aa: CASSQGSGINEQFF
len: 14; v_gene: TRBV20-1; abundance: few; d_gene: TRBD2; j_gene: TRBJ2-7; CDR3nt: TGCAGTGCGGTTACTAGCGGGGGAGCCTACGAGCAGTACTTC; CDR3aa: CSAVTSGGAYEQYF
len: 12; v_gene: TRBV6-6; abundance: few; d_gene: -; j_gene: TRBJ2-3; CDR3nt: TGTGCCAGCAGTAAGACCACAGATACGCAGTATTTT; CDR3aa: CASSKTTDTQYF